This is a list of T cell receptor beta chains from one sample in a study of CD8 T cells in ankylosing spondylitis. A single record per CDR3 protein comes from TCRdb applying MiXCR to the 5' RACE reads. The table shows more than 600,000 distinct CDR3 sequences, with around 20% occurring only once. The sequenced sample consisted of blood, either unsorted or a sorted T cell fraction (not recorded which). These receptors all stem from a male donor with ankylosing spondylitis. The CDR3 runs from the conserved cysteine through the conserved F or W. Each record gives: J gene, D gene, clone size, V gene, CDR3 DNA, CDR3 protein. A D gene is named only where the DNA matches it firmly. Only some rows state a clone size, as once, few, many or a class for expanded clones.

TRBJ2-1	-	few	TRBV28	TGTGCCAGCAGTCGACGCTATGAGCAGTTCTTC	CASSRRYEQFF
TRBJ2-1	-	few	TRBV7-9	TGTGCCAGCAGCCCGTCATCCCGGGACGGAGATGAGCAGTTCTTC	CASSPSSRDGDEQFF
TRBJ1-1	-	few	TRBV20-1	TGCAGTGCAAGGGGCACAGGGAACACTGAAGCTTTCTTT	CSARGTGNTEAFF
TRBJ2-7	-	-	TRBV10-2	TGCGCCAGCCTTCGGCAGTCAGACTCCTACGAGCAGTACTTC	CASLRQSDSYEQYF
TRBJ2-1	TRBD2	-	TRBV12-3/TRBV12-4	TGTGCCAGCAGTTCCTCCCGAGCGGGGCCGACCTACAATGAGCAGTTCTTC	CASSSSRAGPTYNEQFF
TRBJ2-7	-	few	TRBV5-1	TGCGCCAGCAGCCTGAACACCGGGACACTCTACGAGCAGTACTTC	CASSLNTGTLYEQYF
TRBJ2-7	TRBD2	-	TRBV28	TGTGCCAGCAGTTTAGGTCTAGCGGGAGGGATCTACGAGCAGTACTTC	CASSLGLAGGIYEQYF
TRBJ1-1	-	-	TRBV30	TGTGCCTGGAGTCCACAGATGAACACTGAAGCTTTCTTT	CAWSPQMNTEAFF
TRBJ2-1	TRBD1	-	TRBV5-1	TGCGCCAGCAGCTTGGACTTGGGACAGAGCTCCTACAATGAGCAGTTCTTC	CASSLDLGQSSYNEQFF
TRBJ2-1	-	-	TRBV20-1	TGCAGTTTCCGCCTTCTGGAGGGGTCGAGCTCCTACAATGAGCAGTTCTTC	CSFRLLEGSSSYNEQFF
TRBJ1-1	-	few	TRBV19	TGTGCCAGTAGTACGACAGCCACTATGAACACTGAAGCTTTCTTT	CASSTTATMNTEAFF
TRBJ1-1	-	-	TRBV5-5	TGTGCCAGCGGCGAGACACCGAACACTGAAGCTTTCTTT	CASGETPNTEAFF
TRBJ1-3	-	many	TRBV6-1	TGTGCCAGCAGCCCGGACAGAAGTAACACCATATATTTT	CASSPDRSNTIYF
TRBJ2-3	TRBD2	few	TRBV6-5	TGTGCCAGCAGTTACCGCGGGGGGAGTGGAGATACGCAGTATTTT	CASSYRGGSGDTQYF
TRBJ1-3	-	-	TRBV5-1	TGCGCCAGCAGCTTGGAACCATCAAACTCTGGAAACACCATATATTTT	CASSLEPSNSGNTIYF
TRBJ2-2	-	-	TRBV29-1	TGCAGCGTTGGGACAGACACCGGGGAGCTGTTTTTT	CSVGTDTGELFF
TRBJ2-2	TRBD2	-	TRBV6-5	TGTGCCAGCAGTTACTCGACTAGCCCCGGGGAGCTGTTTTTT	CASSYSTSPGELFF
TRBJ1-4	-	few	TRBV2	TGTGCCAGCAGTGAATGGGGGACAACCTCCCGGAGGGAAAAACTGTTTTTT	CASSEWGTTSRREKLFF
TRBJ1-3	-	few	TRBV2	TGTGCCACCCTATACGGAAACACCATATATTTT	CATLYGNTIYF
TRBJ2-5	-	-	TRBV11-2	TGTGCCAGCAGCTCAGTAGTATTGTACAGCTCCCAGTACTTC	CASSSVVLYSSQYF
TRBJ2-1	TRBD2	many	TRBV5-1	TGCGCCAGCAGGAAGAGCGGGAGCTCCTACAATGAGCAGTTCTTC	CASRKSGSSYNEQFF
TRBJ1-2	-	-	TRBV10-3	TGTGCCATCAGTGAGACAGCTGGTGGCTACACCTTC	CAISETAGGYTF
TRBJ2-3	TRBD1	-	TRBV2	TGTGCCAGCAGTGGGGGACAGAAGGGCACAGATACGCAGTATTTT	CASSGGQKGTDTQYF
TRBJ2-5	TRBD2	few	TRBV12-3/TRBV12-4	TGTGCCAGCAGCAGTCGGCAGCGGGGCAAAGAGACCCAGTACTTC	CASSSRQRGKETQYF
TRBJ2-1	TRBD1	few	TRBV7-6	TGTGCCAGCAGCTTAGCGCCCCCACAGGGGTCCTACAATGAGCAGTTCTTC	CASSLAPPQGSYNEQFF
TRBJ2-2	-	-	TRBV3-1	TGTGCCAGCAGCCACCTCTTAGACCACACCGGGGAGCTGTTTTTT	CASSHLLDHTGELFF
TRBJ2-4	-	-	TRBV7-2	TGTGCCAGCAGCTTAGTGGGAACCAAAAACATTCAGTACTTC	CASSLVGTKNIQYF
TRBJ1-5	-	-	TRBV20-1	TGCAGTGCTAGCGGAGGGGAGGGTCAGCCCCAGCATTTT	CSASGGEGQPQHF
TRBJ2-5	-	few	TRBV10-1	TGCGCCAGCAGTGAGGGTCCGTCGTGGCTCCAAGAGACCCAGTACTTC	CASSEGPSWLQETQYF
TRBJ2-5	TRBD2	-	TRBV20-1	TGCAGTGCAGCCGGGGGGGGCCAAGAGACCCAGTACTTC	CSAAGGGQETQYF
TRBJ2-5	-	many	TRBV29-1	TGCAGCGTTGGATCATTGGGGGCTGCGGAGACCCAGTACTTC	CSVGSLGAAETQYF
TRBJ2-1	TRBD2	few	TRBV7-3	TGTGCCAGCAGCTTAAACAGCGGGAGTGAAAAGGAGCAGTTCTTC	CASSLNSGSEKEQFF
TRBJ2-3	-	-	TRBV25-1	TGTGCCAGCAGTGAACTCATCCCCTTTAATACGCAGTATTTT	CASSELIPFNTQYF
TRBJ2-7	TRBD2	-	TRBV20-1	TGCAGTGCTAGGGGACTAGAAGCCGAGCAGTACTTC	CSARGLEAEQYF
TRBJ1-1	TRBD1	many	TRBV5-1	TGCGCCAGCAAGCCCCAGGGGGGGACTGAAGCTTTCTTT	CASKPQGGTEAFF
TRBJ1-1	-	-	TRBV12-3/TRBV12-4	TGTGCCAGCAGTTCGACAGAAGTGGACACTGAAGCTTTCTTT	CASSSTEVDTEAFF
TRBJ2-2	-	few	TRBV5-1	TGCGCCAGCAGCTTGGCAGGGGCAGGAGGGGAGCTGTTTTTT	CASSLAGAGGELFF
TRBJ2-1	-	-	TRBV12-3/TRBV12-4	TGTGCCAGCAGTTTCCCCGGCTCCTACAATGAGCAGTTCTTC	CASSFPGSYNEQFF